These 17 T cell receptor beta chains share one sample of origin, sequenced in a study of shared clonotypes between healthy human individuals. Data came from immunoSEQ multiplex PCR; TCRdb stores just in-frame clones and leaves some out. The sample lists 2 million to 3 million clones; 93% were seen once. Sequenced material: naive CD4+ T cells from PBMCs. The subset was: CD45RA+ positively selected. Source of these receptors: a man aged 18 to 35 in good health. Some clones in this sample may be carry-over from other donors' samples.

The chain uses TRBV29-1 and TRBJ2-3; 9 positions agree with TRBD2. Germline values: CDR1 SQVTM, CDR2 ANQGSEA. Trimming removed 3 bases from V and 2 bases from J; junction bases left unmatched: 3. The CDR3 runs to 14 residues. This chain's CDR3 is CSVDASGITDTQYF. The CDR3 coding sequence is TGCAGCGTTGACGCTAGCGGGATCACAGATACGCAGTATTTT.

Concerning this clone: At the DNA level, this CDR3 is encoded by other sequences in the same sample as well. The chain carries TRBV19 and TRBJ1-1; D is uncertain. Germline lookup yields CDR1 LNHDA and CDR2 SQIVND (reference sequence). The CDR3 is 13 amino acids. V gave up 2 bases and J gave up 2 bases, with 6 bases separating them. The CDR3 DNA is TGTGCCAGTAGTATAAACAGAAACACTGAAGCTTTCTTT. Translating it yields CASSINRNTEAFF.

The rearrangement uses TRBV9 and TRBJ2-7; D may be TRBD2 (6 bases). CDR3 length: 14 residues. The germline V gene encodes CDR1 SGDLS and CDR2 YYNGEE. V dropped 4 bases and J dropped 2 bases, with 13 bases sitting between them. CDR3 nucleotides: TGTGCCAGCAGCCCTATTAGCGGTACCTACGAGCAGTACTTC. As protein: CASSPISGTYEQYF. Full variable domain (rest looked up from reference TRBV9 and TRBJ2-7): DSGVTQTPKHLITATGQRVTLRCSPRSGDLSVYWYQQSLDQGLQFLIQYYNGEERAKGNILERFSAQQFPDLHSELNLSSLELGDSALYFCASSPISGTYEQYFGPGTRLTVT.

This chain connects TRBV6-5 to TRBJ1-2; 9 bases match TRBD1. Unmatched junction bases numbered 10, after V lost 6 bases and J lost 5 bases. The CDR3 sequence is 15 residues long. Germline-derived CDR1 and CDR2 are MNHEY and SVGAGI. CDR3 in amino acids: CASSLGGGTGYGYTF. CDR3 nucleotide sequence: TGTGCCAGCAGCCTCGGGGGAGGGACAGGGTATGGCTACACCTTC.

The rearrangement uses TRBV28 and TRBJ2-1; a possible D gene is TRBD1 (5 bases). V lost 3 bases, J lost 7 bases, and 19 bases lay in between. The CDR3 has 16 amino acids. CDR1 and CDR2 (germline): MDHEN, SYDVKM. CDR3: CASSFGRVQVWNEQFF. Written as DNA, the CDR3 is TGTGCCAGCAGTTTCGGCAGGGTACAGGTGTGGAATGAGCAGTTCTTC.

V usage is TRBV4-3 and J usage is TRBJ2-6, with D uncertain. This CDR3 has 18 residues. Per the germline V gene, CDR1 is LGHNA and CDR2 is YSLEER. The V end lost 0 bases, the J end lost 4 bases, and 16 bases lay between the germline ends. CDR3 nucleotide sequence: TGCGCCAGCAGCCAAGAAGGGAACCTGGTCTCAGGGGCCAACGTCCTGACTTTC. It translates to CASSQEGNLVSGANVLTF.

The rearrangement uses TRBV7-2 and TRBJ2-7, with unresolved D. Trimming pared 0 bases from V and 3 bases from J, leaving 12 bases between. The CDR3 is made up of 15 amino acids. CDR1 is SGHTA and CDR2 is FQGNSA in the germline V gene. CDR3 bases: TGTGCCAGCAGCTTAGCTGGACGGCTCTTCTACGAGCAGTACTTC. Its translation is CASSLAGRLFYEQYF.

This rearrangement joins TRBV18 to TRBJ2-2; maybe TRBD1 (6 bases). Trimming pared 3 bases from V and 3 bases from J, leaving 11 bases between. This CDR3 comprises 15 residues. The germline CDR1 and CDR2 sequences are KGHSH and LQKENI. The CDR3 DNA is TGTGCCAGCTCACCCAGGACAGACCACACCGGGGAGCTGTTTTTT. Translating it yields CASSPRTDHTGELFF.

V usage is TRBV15 and J usage is TRBJ2-7; 11 bases are shared with TRBD2. The length of the CDR3 is 16 residues. V was pared by 3 bases and J by 7 bases, with 11 bases of the junction left unmatched. CDR1 and CDR2 from the germline V gene are LNHNV and YYDKDF (reference sequence). CDR3 protein: CATSRGTSGIFTEQYF. As DNA, the CDR3 is TGTGCCACCAGCAGGGGGACTAGCGGTATATTTACGGAGCAGTACTTC.

As regards this clone: This CDR3 is also generated by other DNA sequences in the sample. This chain links TRBV19 with TRBJ2-2, with D unresolved. The CDR3 consists of 14 residues. V was shortened by 3 bases and J by 1 base, with 6 bases between the two germline ends. Looked up from germline, CDR1 is LNHDA and CDR2 is SQIVND (reference sequence). In DNA form, the CDR3 reads TGTGCCAGTAGTATCGGGCAGAACACCGGGGAGCTGTTTTTT. Its protein product is CASSIGQNTGELFF.

The chain joins TRBV6-1 to TRBJ1-2; 7 bases agree with TRBD1. CDR1 is MNHNS, CDR2 SASEGT, per germline. V shed 7 bases and J 4 bases; nucleotides not matched to a gene: 6. This CDR3 has 13 residues. CDR3 DNA: TGTGCCAGCACTTTGACAGGGAGCTATGGCTACACCTTC. Translated, it gives CASTLTGSYGYTF.

About this clone itself: This CDR3 is also generated by other DNA sequences in the sample. Here the CDR3 reads CASSSGQNSYEQYF. CDR3 DNA: TGTGCCAGCAGCTCAGGACAGAATTCCTACGAGCAGTACTTC. The V call is TRBV5-4, the J call TRBJ2-7; D possibly corresponds to TRBD1 (6 bases). The CDR3 loop spans 14 amino acids. The germline V gene has CDR1 SGHNT and CDR2 YYREEE (reference sequence). Trimming removed 3 bases at V and 1 base at J, with 11 bases between.

The chain employs TRBV7-2 and TRBJ1-2; TRBD1 matches at 7 bases. The trim removed 6 bases at V and 8 bases at J, leaving 12 bases unmatched. The CDR3 runs to 14 residues. Germline-derived CDR1 and CDR2 are SGHTA and FQGNSA. The CDR3 reads CASSPGGDWAGYTF. DNA for the CDR3: TGTGCCAGCAGTCCAGGGGGGGACTGGGCCGGCTACACCTTC.

The chain couples TRBV28 to TRBJ2-3; possible D gene TRBD2, 6 bases. V lost 5 bases, J lost 4 bases, and 10 bases lay in between. The CDR3 loop spans 13 amino acids. Per germline, CDR1 MDHEN and CDR2 SYDVKM. The CDR3 is CASSIGGSDTQYF. The CDR3 region has the DNA TGTGCCAGCAGTATTGGGGGGTCAGATACGCAGTATTTT. The full variable domain, completed using reference TRBV28 and TRBJ2-3, is DVKVTQSSRYLVKRTGEKVFLECVQDMDHENMFWYRQDPGLGLRLIYFSYDVKMKEKGDIPEGYSVSREKKERFSLILESASTNQTSMYLCASSIGGSDTQYFGPGTRLTVL.

A note on this clone: The sample has other DNA sequences that encode this CDR3 too. This chain links TRBV4-3 with TRBJ1-1; D perhaps matches TRBD1 (5 bases). This CDR3 has 15 amino acids. Trimming left V 0 bases short and J 3 bases short, with 11 bases between. The V gene's germline CDR1 is LGHNA and CDR2 YSLEER. The DNA for the CDR3 is TGCGCCAGCAGCCAAGAGGGGAGAGGGGACACTGAAGCTTTCTTT. It translates to CASSQEGRGDTEAFF.

V and J are TRBV11-3 and TRBJ2-3; 12 nucleotides align to TRBD2. Looked up from germline, CDR1 is SGHNT and CDR2 is YENEEA. This CDR3 contains 16 residues. V was clipped by 5 bases and J by 1 base; unmatched bases: 4. The CDR3 sequence is CASSGWTSGGTDTQYF. The DNA for the CDR3 is TGTGCCAGCAGCGGCTGGACTAGCGGGGGCACAGATACGCAGTATTTT.

This clone was counted once. An end of the junction does not agree with germline; a read error may underlie this. The chain uses TRBV9 and TRBJ1-1; TRBD1 is a possible D gene (5 bases). Germline V lookup: CDR1 SGDLS, CDR2 YYNGEE. The CDR3 is 15 residues long. The CDR3, as DNA: TGTGCCAGCAGTGTAGCGGGGAAGGGGCTGTCTGAAGCTTTCTTT. Residues: CASSVAGKGLSEAFF.